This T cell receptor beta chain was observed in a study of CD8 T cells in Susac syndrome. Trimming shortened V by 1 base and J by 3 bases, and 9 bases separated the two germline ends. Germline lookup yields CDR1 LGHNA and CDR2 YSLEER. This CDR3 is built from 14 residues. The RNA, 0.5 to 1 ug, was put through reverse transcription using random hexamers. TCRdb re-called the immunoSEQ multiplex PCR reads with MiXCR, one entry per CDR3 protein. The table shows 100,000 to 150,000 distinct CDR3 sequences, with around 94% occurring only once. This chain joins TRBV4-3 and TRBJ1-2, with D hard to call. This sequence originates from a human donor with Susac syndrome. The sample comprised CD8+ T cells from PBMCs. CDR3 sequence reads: CASSQVSSDYGYTF. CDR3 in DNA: TGCGCCAGCAGCCAAGTATCCAGCGACTATGGCTACACCTTC.